The clone carrying this T cell receptor (beta chain) was picked up a small number of times. What it binds is not known. V lost 10 bases and J lost 8, with 15 bases in between. This CDR3 comprises 12 residues. The V gene's germline CDR1 is SNHLY and CDR2 FYNNEI. The sample is drawn from a study of identical twins. Overall study results and limits: Twin pairs had excess sharing that was weaker in beta out-of-frame sequences.

It was template switching that added a universal primer site, and there were unique molecular identifiers on the cDNA. TCRdb passed the 5' RACE reads through MiXCR, listing each CDR3 protein once. The data show under 300,000 distinct CDR3 sequences, 5% to 7% seen once. The sample was also linked to a second study, of T cells expressing NK-cell markers. That work contributes: Dominant NKG2C+ clonotypes were found to form about 1.0-7.5% of CD8+ T cells in six donors. The same clonotypes also predominated in the CD3+CD56-NKG2C+ fraction of several donors.

The sample comprised CD8+ T cells sorted from blood. The receptor was derived from a woman aged 18-29 years in good health. V usage is TRBV2 and J usage is TRBJ2-1, with a possible D match to TRBD2 (5 bases). The CDR3 here is CATTGRGHEQFF. The CDR3 DNA reads as TGTGCCACCACCGGTAGAGGGCATGAGCAGTTCTTC.